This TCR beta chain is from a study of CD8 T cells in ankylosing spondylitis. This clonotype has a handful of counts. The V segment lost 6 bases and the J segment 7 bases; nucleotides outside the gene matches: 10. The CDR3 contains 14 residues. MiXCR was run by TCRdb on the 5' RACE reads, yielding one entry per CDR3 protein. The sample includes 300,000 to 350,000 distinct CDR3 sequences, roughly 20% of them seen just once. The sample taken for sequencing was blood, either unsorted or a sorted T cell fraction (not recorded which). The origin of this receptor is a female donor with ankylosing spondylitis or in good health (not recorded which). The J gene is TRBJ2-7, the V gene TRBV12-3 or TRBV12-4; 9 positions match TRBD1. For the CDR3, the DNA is TGTGCCAGCAGCCACCGCGGACAGGGGCGGGAGCAGTACTTC. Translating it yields CASSHRGQGREQYF.